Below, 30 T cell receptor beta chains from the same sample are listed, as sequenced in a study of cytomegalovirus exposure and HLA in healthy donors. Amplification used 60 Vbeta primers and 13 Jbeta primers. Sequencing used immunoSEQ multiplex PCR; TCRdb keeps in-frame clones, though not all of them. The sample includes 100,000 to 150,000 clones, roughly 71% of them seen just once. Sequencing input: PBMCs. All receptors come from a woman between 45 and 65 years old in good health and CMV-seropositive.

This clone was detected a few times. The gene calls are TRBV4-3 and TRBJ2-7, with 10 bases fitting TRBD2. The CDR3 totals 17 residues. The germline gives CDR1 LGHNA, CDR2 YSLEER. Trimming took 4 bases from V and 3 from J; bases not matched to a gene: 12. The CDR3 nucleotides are TGCGCCAGCAGCCGGAATCTACTAGCGGGGAGAAACTACGAGCAGTACTTC. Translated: CASSRNLLAGRNYEQYF.

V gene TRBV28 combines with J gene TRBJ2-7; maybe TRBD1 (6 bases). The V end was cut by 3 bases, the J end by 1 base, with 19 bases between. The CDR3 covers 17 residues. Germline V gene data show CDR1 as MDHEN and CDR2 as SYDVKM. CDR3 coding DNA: TGTGCCAGCAGTTTCGAACTTAAGGGACACCTGTCCTACGAGCAGTACTTC. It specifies CASSFELKGHLSYEQYF.

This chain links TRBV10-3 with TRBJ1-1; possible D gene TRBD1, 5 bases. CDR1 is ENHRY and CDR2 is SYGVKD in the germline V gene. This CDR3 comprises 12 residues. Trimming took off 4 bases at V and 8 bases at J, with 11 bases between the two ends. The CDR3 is CAISGRGEEAFF. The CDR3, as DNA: TGTGCCATCAGTGGGAGGGGCGAGGAAGCTTTCTTT.

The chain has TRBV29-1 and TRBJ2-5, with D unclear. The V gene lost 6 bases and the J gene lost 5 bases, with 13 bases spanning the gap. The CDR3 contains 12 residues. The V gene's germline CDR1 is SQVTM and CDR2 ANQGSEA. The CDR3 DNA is TGCAGCGTCCTCGAGGTTGGGGAGACCCAGTACTTC. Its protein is CSVLEVGETQYF.

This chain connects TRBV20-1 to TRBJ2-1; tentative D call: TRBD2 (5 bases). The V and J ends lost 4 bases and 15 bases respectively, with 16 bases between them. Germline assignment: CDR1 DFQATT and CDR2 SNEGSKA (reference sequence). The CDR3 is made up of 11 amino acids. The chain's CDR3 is CSATPGGLWFF. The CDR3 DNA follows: TGCAGTGCTACCCCAGGAGGATTATGGTTCTTC.

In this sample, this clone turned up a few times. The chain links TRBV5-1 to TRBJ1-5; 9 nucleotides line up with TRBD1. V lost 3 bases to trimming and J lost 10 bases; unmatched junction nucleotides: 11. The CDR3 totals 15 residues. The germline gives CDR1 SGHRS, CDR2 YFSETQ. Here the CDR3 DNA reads TGCGCCAGCAGCTCAACCGGGACAGGGAGAGACCCCCAGCATTTT. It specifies CASSSTGTGRDPQHF.

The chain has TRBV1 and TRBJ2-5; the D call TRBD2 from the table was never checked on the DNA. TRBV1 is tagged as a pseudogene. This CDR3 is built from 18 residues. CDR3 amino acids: CTSSQAGTSGGTQETQYF. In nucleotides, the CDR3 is TGCACCAGCAGCCAAGCAGGGACTAGCGGGGGGACTCAAGAGACCCAGTACTTC.

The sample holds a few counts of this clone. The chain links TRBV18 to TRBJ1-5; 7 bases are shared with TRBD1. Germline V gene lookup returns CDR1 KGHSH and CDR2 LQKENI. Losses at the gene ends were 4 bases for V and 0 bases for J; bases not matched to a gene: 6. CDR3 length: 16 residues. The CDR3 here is CASSRSGGNSNQPQHF. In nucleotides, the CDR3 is TGTGCCAGCTCACGTTCAGGGGGGAATAGCAATCAGCCCCAGCATTTT.

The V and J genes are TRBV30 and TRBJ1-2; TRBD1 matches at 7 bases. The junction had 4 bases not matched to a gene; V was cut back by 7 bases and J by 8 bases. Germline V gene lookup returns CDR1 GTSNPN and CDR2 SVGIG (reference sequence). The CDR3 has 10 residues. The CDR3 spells CALRQGGYTF. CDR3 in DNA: TGTGCCTTGAGACAGGGCGGCTACACCTTC.

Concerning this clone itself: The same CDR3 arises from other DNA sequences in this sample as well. CDR3 in amino acids: CASSVYEGAVYEQYF. CDR3 sequence (DNA): TGTGCCAGCAGTGTTTACGAAGGGGCGGTGTACGAGCAGTACTTC. The chain couples TRBV2 to TRBJ2-7; D is perhaps TRBD1 (5 bases). Germline loops: CDR1 SNHLY, CDR2 FYNNEI. V lost 4 bases and J 4 bases, leaving 17 bases between the germline ends. CDR3 length equals 15 residues.

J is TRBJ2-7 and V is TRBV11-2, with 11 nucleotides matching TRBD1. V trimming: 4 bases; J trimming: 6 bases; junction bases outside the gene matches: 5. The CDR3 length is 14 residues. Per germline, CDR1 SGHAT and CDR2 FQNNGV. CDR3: CASSYPGQGVEQYF. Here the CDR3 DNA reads TGTGCCAGCAGCTACCCGGGACAGGGGGTCGAGCAGTACTTC.

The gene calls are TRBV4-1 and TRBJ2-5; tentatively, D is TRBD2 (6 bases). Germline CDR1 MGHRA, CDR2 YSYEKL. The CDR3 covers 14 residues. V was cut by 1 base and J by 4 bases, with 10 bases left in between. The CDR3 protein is CASSQVGGRETQYF. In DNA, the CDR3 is TGCGCCAGCAGCCAAGTAGGAGGGAGAGAGACCCAGTACTTC.

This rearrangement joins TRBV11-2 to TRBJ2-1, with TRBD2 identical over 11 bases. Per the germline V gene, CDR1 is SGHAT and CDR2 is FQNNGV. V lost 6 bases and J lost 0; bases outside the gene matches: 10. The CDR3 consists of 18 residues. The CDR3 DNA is TGTGCCAGCAGACCCATAACTAGCGGGGGTAGCTCCTACAATGAGCAGTTCTTC. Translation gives CASRPITSGGSSYNEQFF. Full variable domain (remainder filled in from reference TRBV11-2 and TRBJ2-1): EAGVAQSPRYKIIEKRQSVAFWCNPISGHATLYWYQQILGQGPKLLIQFQNNGVVDDSQLPKDRFSAERLKGVDSTLKIQPAKLEDSAVYLCASRPITSGGSSYNEQFFGPGTRLTVL.

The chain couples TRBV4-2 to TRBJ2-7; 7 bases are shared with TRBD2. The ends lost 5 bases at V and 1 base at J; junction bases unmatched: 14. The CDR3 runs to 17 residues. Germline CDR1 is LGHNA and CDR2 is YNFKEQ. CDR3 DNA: TGTGCCAGCAGCTTCTCCGGGGTGAGCGGGGCATCCTACGAGCAGTACTTC. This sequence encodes CASSFSGVSGASYEQYF.

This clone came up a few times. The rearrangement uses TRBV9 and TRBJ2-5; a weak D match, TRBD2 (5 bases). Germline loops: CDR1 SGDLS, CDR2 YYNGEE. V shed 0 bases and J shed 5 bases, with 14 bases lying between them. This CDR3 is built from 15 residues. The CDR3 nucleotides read TGTGCCAGCAGCGTAGGAGGTGGGAGTAGTGAGACCCAGTACTTC. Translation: CASSVGGGSSETQYF.

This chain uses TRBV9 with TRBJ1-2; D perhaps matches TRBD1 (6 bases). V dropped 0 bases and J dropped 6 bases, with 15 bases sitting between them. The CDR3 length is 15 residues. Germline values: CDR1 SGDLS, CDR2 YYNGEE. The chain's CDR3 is CASSVGPSRGNGYTF. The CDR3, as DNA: TGTGCCAGCAGCGTAGGGCCAAGCAGGGGTAATGGCTACACCTTC. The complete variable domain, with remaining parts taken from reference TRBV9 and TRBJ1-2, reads DSGVTQTPKHLITATGQRVTLRCSPRSGDLSVYWYQQSLDQGLQFLIQYYNGEERAKGNILERFSAQQFPDLHSELNLSSLELGDSALYFCASSVGPSRGNGYTFGSGTRLTVV.

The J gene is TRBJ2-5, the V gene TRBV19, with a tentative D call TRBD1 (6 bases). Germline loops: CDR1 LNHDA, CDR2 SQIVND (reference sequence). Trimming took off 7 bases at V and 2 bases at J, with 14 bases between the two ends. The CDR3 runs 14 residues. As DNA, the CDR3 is TGTGCCAGTATCCAGAAAGGGGGTCAAGAGACCCAGTACTTC. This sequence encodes CASIQKGGQETQYF. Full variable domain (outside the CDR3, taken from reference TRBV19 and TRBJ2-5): DGGITQSPKYLFRKEGQNVTLSCEQNLNHDAMYWYRQDPGQGLRLIYYSQIVNDFQKGDIAEGYSVSREKKESFPLTVTSAQKNPTAFYLCASIQKGGQETQYFGPGTRLLVL.

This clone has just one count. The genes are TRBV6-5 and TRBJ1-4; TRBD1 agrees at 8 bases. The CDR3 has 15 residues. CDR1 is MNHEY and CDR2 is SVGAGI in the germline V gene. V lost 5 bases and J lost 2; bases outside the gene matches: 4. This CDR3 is CASSQRTGTNEKLFF. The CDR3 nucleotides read TGTGCCAGCAGTCAGCGGACAGGGACTAATGAAAAACTGTTTTTT.

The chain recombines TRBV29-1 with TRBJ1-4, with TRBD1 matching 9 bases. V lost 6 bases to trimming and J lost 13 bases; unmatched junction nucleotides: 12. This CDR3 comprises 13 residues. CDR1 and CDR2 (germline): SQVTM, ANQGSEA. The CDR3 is CSVDPGQGTTLFF. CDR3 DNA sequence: TGCAGCGTCGACCCGGGACAGGGTACAACACTGTTTTTT.

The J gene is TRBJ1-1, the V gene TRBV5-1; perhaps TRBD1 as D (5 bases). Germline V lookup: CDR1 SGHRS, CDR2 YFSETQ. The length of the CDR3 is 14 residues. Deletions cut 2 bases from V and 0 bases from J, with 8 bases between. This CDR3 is CASSLQVMNTEAFF. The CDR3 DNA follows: TGCGCCAGCAGCTTACAGGTCATGAACACTGAAGCTTTCTTT.

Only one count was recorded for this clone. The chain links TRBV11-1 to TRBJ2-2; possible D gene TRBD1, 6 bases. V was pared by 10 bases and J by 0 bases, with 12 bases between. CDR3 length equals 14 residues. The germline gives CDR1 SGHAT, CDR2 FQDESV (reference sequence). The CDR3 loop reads CATTQGSNTGELFF. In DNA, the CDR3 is TGTGCCACTACCCAGGGGTCGAACACCGGGGAGCTGTTTTTT.

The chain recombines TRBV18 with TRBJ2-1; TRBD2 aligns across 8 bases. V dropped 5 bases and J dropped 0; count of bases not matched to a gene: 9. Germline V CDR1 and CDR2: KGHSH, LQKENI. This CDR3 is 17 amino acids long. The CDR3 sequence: CASSARESGGSYNEQFF. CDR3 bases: TGTGCCAGCTCAGCAAGGGAGAGCGGGGGCTCCTACAATGAGCAGTTCTTC.

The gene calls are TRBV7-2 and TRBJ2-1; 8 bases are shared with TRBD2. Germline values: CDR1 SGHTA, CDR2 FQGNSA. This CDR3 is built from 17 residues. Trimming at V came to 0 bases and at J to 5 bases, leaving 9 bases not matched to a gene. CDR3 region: CASSLAPERGRNNEQFF. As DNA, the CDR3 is TGTGCCAGCAGCTTAGCCCCTGAGCGGGGGAGGAACAATGAGCAGTTCTTC.

As DNA, the CDR3 is TGTGCCAGTAGTATTGGGCGGCAGGGCCAAGAGACCCAGTACTTC. Protein product: CASSIGRQGQETQYF. This chain uses TRBV19 with TRBJ2-5, with D possibly matching TRBD1 (5 bases). Looked up from germline, CDR1 is LNHDA and CDR2 is SQIVND (reference sequence). The V end was cut by 3 bases, the J end by 1 base, with 12 bases between. The CDR3 has 15 amino acids. The full variable domain, completed using reference TRBV19 and TRBJ2-5, is DGGITQSPKYLFRKEGQNVTLSCEQNLNHDAMYWYRQDPGQGLRLIYYSQIVNDFQKGDIAEGYSVSREKKESFPLTVTSAQKNPTAFYLCASSIGRQGQETQYFGPGTRLLVL.

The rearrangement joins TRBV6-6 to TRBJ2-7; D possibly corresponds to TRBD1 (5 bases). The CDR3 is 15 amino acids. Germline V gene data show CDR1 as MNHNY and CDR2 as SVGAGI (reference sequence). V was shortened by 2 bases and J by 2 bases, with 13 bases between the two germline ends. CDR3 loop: CASSYLSQDPYEQYF. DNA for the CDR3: TGTGCCAGCAGTTACCTATCACAGGACCCCTACGAGCAGTACTTC.

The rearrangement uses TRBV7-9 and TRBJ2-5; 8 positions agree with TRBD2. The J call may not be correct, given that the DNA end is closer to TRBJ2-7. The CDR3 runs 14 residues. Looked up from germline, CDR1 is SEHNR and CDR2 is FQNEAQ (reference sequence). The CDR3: CASSLAERGYEQYF. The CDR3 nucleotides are TGTGCCAGCAGCTTAGCTGAGCGGGGGTACGAGCAGTACTTC.

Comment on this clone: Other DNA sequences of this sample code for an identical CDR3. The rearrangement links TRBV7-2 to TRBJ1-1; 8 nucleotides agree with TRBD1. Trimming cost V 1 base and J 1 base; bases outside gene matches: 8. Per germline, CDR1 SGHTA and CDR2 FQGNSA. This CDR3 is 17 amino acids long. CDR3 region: CASSLVGTGYQNTEAFF. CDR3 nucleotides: TGTGCCAGCAGCTTAGTAGGGACAGGTTACCAGAACACTGAAGCTTTCTTT.

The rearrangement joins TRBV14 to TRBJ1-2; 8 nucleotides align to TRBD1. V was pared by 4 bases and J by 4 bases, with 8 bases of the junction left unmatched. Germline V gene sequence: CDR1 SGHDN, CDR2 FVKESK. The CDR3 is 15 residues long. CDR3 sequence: CASSPTGALGYGYTF. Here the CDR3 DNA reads TGTGCCAGCAGCCCGACAGGGGCCCTTGGCTATGGCTACACCTTC.

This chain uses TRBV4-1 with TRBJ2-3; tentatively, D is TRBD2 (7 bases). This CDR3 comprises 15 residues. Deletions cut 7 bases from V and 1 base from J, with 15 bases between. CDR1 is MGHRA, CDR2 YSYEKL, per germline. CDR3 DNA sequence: TGCGCCAGCAAGGAGGGGGGGGCGGGCACAGATACGCAGTATTTT. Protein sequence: CASKEGGAGTDTQYF.

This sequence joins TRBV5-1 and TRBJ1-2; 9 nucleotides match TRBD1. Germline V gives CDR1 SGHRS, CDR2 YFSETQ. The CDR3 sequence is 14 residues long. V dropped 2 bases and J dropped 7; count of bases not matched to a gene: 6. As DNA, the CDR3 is TGCGCCAGCAGCTTAGGACAGGGGAGCGGTGGCTACACCTTC. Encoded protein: CASSLGQGSGGYTF.